The TCR beta chain under discussion was sequenced for a study of graft-versus-host responses after intestinal transplantation. Overall study: Each of the recipients got a multivisceral, liver-intestinal, or isolated intestinal transplant. Every recipient underwent anti-thymocyte globulin induction, then tacrolimus and steroids for two to four years. Findings of the study overall: Allografts carried high graft-versus-host to host-versus-graft clonal ratios in patients having graft-donor T cell macrochimerism. There was an association between peak levels of circulating GvH clones and early post-transplant HvG declines.

A word on this clone: What it binds is unknown.

TCRdb's table, derived via immunoSEQ multiplex PCR, lists solely in-frame clones and lacks some. The data contain roughly 45,000 clones, approximately 94% of them seen just once; the ten biggest clones take up more than 1.5%. This TCR derives from a human patient who received an intestinal transplant, so some T cells may come from the graft donor. The starting material was PBMCs, obtained more than 310 days after intestinal transplant.

The CDR3 here is CASSQALVPGQETQYF. Here the CDR3 DNA reads TGCGCCAGCAGCCAAGCTCTCGTTCCGGGGCAAGAGACCCAGTACTTC. This chain uses TRBV4-1 with TRBJ2-5, with D possibly TRBD2 on 5 matching bases. Germline CDR1 MGHRA, CDR2 YSYEKL. The CDR3 has 16 residues. The ends were cut back, 1 base at V and 2 bases at J, with 14 bases in the middle.